This section outlines one T cell receptor beta chain sequence together with its context. Antigen unknown. This clone may be a read error of a much larger clone one base away. Germline DNA was extracted too, while blood RNA derived from unsorted whole blood. This sample was taken from a study of tumor-infiltrating lymphocytes in primary liver carcinoma. About the study: The patients, men and women alike, were aged 30 to 69 years. Productive TCRbeta reads per sample were roughly 3.65 to 8 million, not differing by tissue. Study findings and constraints: It was tumor-adjacent and tumor-blood pairs that overlapped less than tumor region pairs did.

TCR beta cDNA was prepared out of 500 ng total RNA by means of a constant-region primer. Three nested multiplex PCR rounds, a slightly modified ARM-PCR, produced the libraries for TCR beta. Investigators reported that the first two PCR rounds, at about 9 cycles each, used TRBV1-TRBV30 forward primers with a C-beta reverse primer. TCRdb ran MiXCR on the multiplex PCR reads and lists one entry per CDR3 protein. Of hundreds of thousands of distinct CDR3 sequences in the sample, around three fifths were seen once. Germline V gene lookup returns CDR1 LGHNA and CDR2 YNFKEQ. This CDR3 has 17 residues. The sequence derives from a woman under 40 with primary liver carcinoma and hepatitis B virus infection. V is TRBV4-2 and J is TRBJ2-2; D is unresolved. What was sequenced was peripheral blood. CDR3 nucleotides: TGTGCCAGCAGCCAAGATTTGAGCAACGCGAACACCGAGGAGCTGTTTTTT. As protein: CASSQDLSNANTEELFF.